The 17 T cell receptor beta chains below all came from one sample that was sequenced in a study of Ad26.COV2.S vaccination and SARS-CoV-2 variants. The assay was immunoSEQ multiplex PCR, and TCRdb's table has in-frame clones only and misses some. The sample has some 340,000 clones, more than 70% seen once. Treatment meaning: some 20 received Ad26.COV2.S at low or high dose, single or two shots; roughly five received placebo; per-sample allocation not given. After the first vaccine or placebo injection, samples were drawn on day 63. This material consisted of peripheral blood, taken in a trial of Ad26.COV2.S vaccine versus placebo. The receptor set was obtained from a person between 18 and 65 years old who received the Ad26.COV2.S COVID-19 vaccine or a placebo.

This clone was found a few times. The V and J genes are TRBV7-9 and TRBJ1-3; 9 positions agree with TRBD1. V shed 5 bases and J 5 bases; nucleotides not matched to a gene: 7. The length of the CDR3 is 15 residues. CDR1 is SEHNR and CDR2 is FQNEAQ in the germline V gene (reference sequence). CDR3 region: CASSGAGTGRNTIYF. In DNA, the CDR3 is TGTGCCAGCAGCGGAGCCGGGACAGGGAGAAACACCATATATTTT.

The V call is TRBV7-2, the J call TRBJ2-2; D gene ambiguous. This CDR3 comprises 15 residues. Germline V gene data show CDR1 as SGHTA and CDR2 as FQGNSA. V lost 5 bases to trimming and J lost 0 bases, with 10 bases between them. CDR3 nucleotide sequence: TGTGCCAGCAGCGGCGGAGCGTCGAACACCGGGGAGCTGTTTTTT. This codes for CASSGGASNTGELFF.

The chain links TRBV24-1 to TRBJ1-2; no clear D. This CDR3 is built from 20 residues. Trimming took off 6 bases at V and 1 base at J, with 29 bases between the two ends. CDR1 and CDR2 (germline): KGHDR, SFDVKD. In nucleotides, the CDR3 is TGTGCCACCAGTAACACCTCAGTGCCCTCCTTTGGACTGATTAACTATGGCTACACCTTC. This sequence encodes CATSNTSVPSFGLINYGYTF.

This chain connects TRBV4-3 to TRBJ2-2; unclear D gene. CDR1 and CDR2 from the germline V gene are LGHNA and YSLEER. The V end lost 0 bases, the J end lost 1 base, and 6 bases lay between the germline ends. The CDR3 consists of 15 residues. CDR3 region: CASSQESMNTGELFF. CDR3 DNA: TGCGCCAGCAGCCAAGAGAGTATGAACACCGGGGAGCTGTTTTTT.

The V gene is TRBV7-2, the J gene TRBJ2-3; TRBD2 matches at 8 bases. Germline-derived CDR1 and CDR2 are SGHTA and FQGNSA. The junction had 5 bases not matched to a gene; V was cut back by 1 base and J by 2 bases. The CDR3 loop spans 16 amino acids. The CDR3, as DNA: TGTGCCAGCAGCTTAGGGGGTAGCGGGGACACAGATACGCAGTATTTT. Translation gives CASSLGGSGDTDTQYF. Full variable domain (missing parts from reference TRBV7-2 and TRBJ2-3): GAGVSQSPSNKVTEKGKDVELRCDPISGHTALYWYRQSLGQGLEFLIYFQGNSAPDKSGLPSDRFSAERTGGSVSTLTIQRTQQEDSAVYLCASSLGGSGDTDTQYFGPGTRLTVL.

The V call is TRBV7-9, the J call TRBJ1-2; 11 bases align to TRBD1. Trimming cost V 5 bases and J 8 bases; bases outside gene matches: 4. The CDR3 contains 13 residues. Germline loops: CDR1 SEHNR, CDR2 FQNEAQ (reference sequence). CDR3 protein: CASSRGQGEGYTF. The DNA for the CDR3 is TGTGCCAGCAGCCGGGGACAGGGGGAAGGCTACACCTTC.

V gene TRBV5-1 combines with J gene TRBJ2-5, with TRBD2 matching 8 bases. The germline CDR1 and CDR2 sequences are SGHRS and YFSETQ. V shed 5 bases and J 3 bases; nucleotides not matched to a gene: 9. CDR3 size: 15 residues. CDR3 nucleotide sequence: TGCGCCAGCAGAGCGGGAGTTGGATTCAAAGAGACCCAGTACTTC. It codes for CASRAGVGFKETQYF.

The DNA for the CDR3 is TGTGCCAGCAGCTTAGATCTCGGACAGGGTTCTTCCTACGAGCAGTACTTC. It codes for CASSLDLGQGSSYEQYF. The rearrangement links TRBV7-9 to TRBJ2-7; 8 bases match TRBD1. V was pared by 1 base and J by 1 base, with 9 bases of the junction left unmatched. CDR1 and CDR2 (germline): SEHNR, FQNEAQ (reference sequence). This CDR3 has 17 residues.

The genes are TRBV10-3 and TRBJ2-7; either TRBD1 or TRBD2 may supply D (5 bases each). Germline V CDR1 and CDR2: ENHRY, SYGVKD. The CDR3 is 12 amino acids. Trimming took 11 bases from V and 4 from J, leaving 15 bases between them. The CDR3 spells CAVAGTAYEQYF. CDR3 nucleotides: TGTGCCGTGGCTGGGACGGCTTACGAGCAGTACTTC.

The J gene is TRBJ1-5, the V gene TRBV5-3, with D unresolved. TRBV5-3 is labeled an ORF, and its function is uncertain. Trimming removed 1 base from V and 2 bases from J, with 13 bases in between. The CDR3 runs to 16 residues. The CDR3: CARSLSRGFGNQPQHF. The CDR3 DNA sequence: TGTGCCAGAAGCTTGAGCCGGGGTTTTGGCAATCAGCCCCAGCATTTT.

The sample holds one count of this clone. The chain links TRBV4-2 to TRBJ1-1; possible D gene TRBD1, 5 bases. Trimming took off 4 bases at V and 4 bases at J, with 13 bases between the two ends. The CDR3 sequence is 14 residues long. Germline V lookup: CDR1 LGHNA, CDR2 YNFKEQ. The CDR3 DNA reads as TGTGCCAGCAGCCCCCCCCAGGGTTTCACTGAAGCTTTCTTT. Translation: CASSPPQGFTEAFF.

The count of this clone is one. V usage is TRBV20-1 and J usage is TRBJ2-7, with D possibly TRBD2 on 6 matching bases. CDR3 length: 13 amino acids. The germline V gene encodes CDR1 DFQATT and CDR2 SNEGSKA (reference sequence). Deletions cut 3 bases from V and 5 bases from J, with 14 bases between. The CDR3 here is CSASFAGIHEQYF. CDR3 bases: TGCAGTGCTAGTTTCGCGGGGATCCACGAGCAGTACTTC.

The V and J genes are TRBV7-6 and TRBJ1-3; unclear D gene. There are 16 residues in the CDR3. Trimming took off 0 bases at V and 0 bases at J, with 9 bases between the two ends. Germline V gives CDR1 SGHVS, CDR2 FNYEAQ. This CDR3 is CASSLAHFPSGNTIYF. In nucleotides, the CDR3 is TGTGCCAGCAGCTTAGCGCATTTCCCCTCTGGAAACACCATATATTTT. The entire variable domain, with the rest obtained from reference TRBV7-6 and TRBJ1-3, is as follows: GAGVSQSPRYKVTKRGQDVALRCDPISGHVSLYWYRQALGQGPEFLTYFNYEAQQDKSGLPNDRFSAERPEGSISTLTIQRTEQRDSAMYRCASSLAHFPSGNTIYFGEGSWLTVV.

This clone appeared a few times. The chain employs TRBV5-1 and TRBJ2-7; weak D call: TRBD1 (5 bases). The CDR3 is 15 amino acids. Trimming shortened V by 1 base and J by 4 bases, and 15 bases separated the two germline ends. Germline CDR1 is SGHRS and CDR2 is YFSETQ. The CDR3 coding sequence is TGCGCCAGCAGCTTGTTTGATCCAGGGCAATACGAGCAGTACTTC. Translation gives CASSLFDPGQYEQYF.

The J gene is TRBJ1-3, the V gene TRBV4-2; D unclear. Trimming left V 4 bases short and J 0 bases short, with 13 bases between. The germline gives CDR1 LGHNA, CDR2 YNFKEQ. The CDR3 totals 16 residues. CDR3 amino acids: CASSPVPDGSGNTIYF. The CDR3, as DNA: TGTGCCAGCAGCCCAGTCCCGGACGGCTCTGGAAACACCATATATTTT.

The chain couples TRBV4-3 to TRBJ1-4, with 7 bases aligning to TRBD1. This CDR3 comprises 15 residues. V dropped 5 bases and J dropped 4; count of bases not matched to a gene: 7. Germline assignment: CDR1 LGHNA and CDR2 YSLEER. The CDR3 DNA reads TGCGCCAGCAGCGTGACAGGGATGGGTAATGAAAAACTGTTTTTT. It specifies CASSVTGMGNEKLFF.

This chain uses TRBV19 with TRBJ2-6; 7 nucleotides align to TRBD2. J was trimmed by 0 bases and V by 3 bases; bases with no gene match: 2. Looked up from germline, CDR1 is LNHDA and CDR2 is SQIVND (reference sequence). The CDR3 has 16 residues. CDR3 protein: CASSISGGSGANVLTF. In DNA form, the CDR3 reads TGTGCCAGTAGTATTTCGGGGGGCTCTGGGGCCAACGTCCTGACTTTC.